This T cell receptor beta chain was recovered during a study of shared clonotypes between healthy human individuals. V was clipped by 2 bases and J by 8 bases; unmatched bases: 12. Per germline, CDR1 SEHNR and CDR2 FQNEAQ (reference sequence). The CDR3 length is 18 residues. Concerning this clone itself: Its antigen is not known.

The donors were all Caucasian adults (living in Nashville, Tennessee). With unsorted samples, genomic DNA was obtained from tens of millions of PBMCs. Profiled with immunoSEQ multiplex PCR; TCRdb holds only in-frame clones, not every one. The sample yields more than 400,000 clones, approximately 80% seen once. Regarding the study as a whole: Sampling used blood alone; tissue repertoires probably differ.

Specimen: PBMCs. The genes are TRBV7-9 and TRBJ2-1, with 13 bases fitting TRBD2. The clonotype was recovered from a woman between 35 and 50 years old in good health. Some clones in this sample may be carry-over from other donors' samples. CDR3 region: CASSLWPSGLAGYDEQFF. DNA of the CDR3: TGTGCCAGCAGCTTATGGCCATCGGGACTAGCGGGATACGATGAGCAGTTCTTC.